These 10 T cell receptor beta chains originate from one sample sequenced in a study of blood T cell repertoires in COVID-19 (dated by TCRdb to the early 2020s). The library was prepared using the immunoSEQ multiplex PCR assay. This immuneACCESS table, as held by TCRdb, lists in-frame sequences with V and J called but not all clones. Of the missing ones, under half trace to an unresolved V gene in checked studies; the others have no known cause. The sample table shows around 150,000 clones, and 75% to 85% are seen once. The ten top clones hold approximately 5% of the sample. The sample comprised peripheral blood. These receptors were collected from a woman aged 50 to 60 with acute or convalescent COVID-19.

The J gene is TRBJ1-3, the V gene TRBV7-2; D ambiguous. The CDR3 length is 14 residues. Germline CDR1 and CDR2: SGHTA and FQGNSA. The V and J ends lost 4 bases and 0 bases respectively, with 7 bases between them. CDR3 residues: CASSWASSGNTIYF. CDR3 in DNA: TGTGCCAGCAGCTGGGCCAGCTCTGGAAACACCATATATTTT.

The CDR3 here is CASSDLGARGLYTGELFF. The CDR3, as DNA: TGTGCCAGCAGTGATTTAGGCGCCAGGGGGCTTTACACCGGGGAGCTGTTTTTT. The J gene is TRBJ2-2, the V gene TRBV2; 8 bases align to TRBD1. The CDR3 loop spans 18 amino acids. The junction had 12 bases not matched to a gene; V was cut back by 3 bases and J by 3 bases. Germline values: CDR1 SNHLY, CDR2 FYNNEI.

CDR3 in amino acids: CASSLVRSGGAHEQFF. The DNA for the CDR3 is TGTGCCAGCAGTTTAGTGCGCAGCGGGGGGGCTCATGAGCAGTTCTTC. The chain couples TRBV27 to TRBJ2-1; 10 bases map to TRBD2. CDR3 length equals 16 residues. Germline CDR1 reads MNHEY; CDR2 reads SMNVEV (reference sequence). The V segment lost 2 bases and the J segment 8 bases; nucleotides outside the gene matches: 9.

In this sample, this clone turned up once. The chain joins TRBV12-3 or TRBV12-4 to TRBJ1-1; maybe TRBD1 (5 bases). Trimming took 3 bases from V and 4 from J, leaving 9 bases between them. CDR3 length equals 13 residues. CDR3 sequence (DNA): TGTGCCAGCAGTTTCGGGGGGGGCACTGAAGCTTTCTTT. Translated: CASSFGGGTEAFF.

V is TRBV7-2 and J is TRBJ2-2; D might be TRBD1 (5 bases). The CDR3 contains 16 residues. V lost 3 bases and J 4 bases, leaving 15 bases between the germline ends. The germline CDR1 and CDR2 sequences are SGHTA and FQGNSA. This CDR3 reads CASSFDQGGGTGELFF. CDR3 sequence (DNA): TGTGCCAGCAGCTTTGATCAGGGTGGTGGCACCGGGGAGCTGTTTTTT.

This clone was seen only once. One end of the junction varies from germline; a read error may be responsible. The chain employs TRBV2 and TRBJ2-1, with 9 bases lining up with TRBD2. The CDR3 runs 13 residues. Germline V gene sequence: CDR1 SNHLY, CDR2 FYNNEI. The CDR3 spells CASSAESRGLAVF. CDR3 bases: TGTGCCAGCAGTGCCGAATCGAGGGGACTAGCTGTCTTC.

This sequence joins TRBV3-1 (or the pseudogene TRBV3-2) and TRBJ2-7; TRBD2 matches at 8 bases. The CDR3 contains 15 residues. Germline CDR1 and CDR2: LGHDT and YNNKEL (reference sequence). The trim removed 3 bases at V and 6 bases at J, leaving 10 bases unmatched. CDR3 sequence reads: CASSHPTGGALEQYF. As DNA, the CDR3 is TGTGCCAGCAGCCACCCCACGGGGGGGGCGCTCGAGCAGTACTTC.

The chain links TRBV2 to TRBJ1-5; a possible D gene is TRBD1 (5 bases). The germline V gene has CDR1 SNHLY and CDR2 FYNNEI. The CDR3 is 13 amino acids. V lost 7 bases and J lost 4, with 11 bases in between. Here the CDR3 reads CASTQGMNQPQHF. In DNA, the CDR3 is TGTGCCAGCACCCAGGGAATGAATCAGCCCCAGCATTTT.

The chain links TRBV4-3 to TRBJ1-6; D remains unclear. This CDR3 is 15 amino acids long. Germline lookup yields CDR1 LGHNA and CDR2 YSLEER. The V end was cut by 0 bases, the J end by 6 bases, with 9 bases between. This CDR3 reads CASSQDSGINSPLHF. The CDR3 region has the DNA TGCGCCAGCAGCCAAGACAGCGGAATTAATTCACCCCTCCACTTT.

The V and J genes are TRBV2 and TRBJ1-2, with D perhaps matching TRBD1 (5 bases). From germline, CDR1 is SNHLY and CDR2 FYNNEI. The CDR3 sequence is 14 residues long. Trimming removed 1 base from V and 4 bases from J, with 10 bases in between. The CDR3: CASSEEGRSYGYTF. CDR3 sequence (DNA): TGTGCCAGCAGTGAAGAGGGGCGGTCCTATGGCTACACCTTC.